These T cell receptor beta chains were read from a single sample in a study of control samples from healthy donors and cancer patients. Here immunoSEQ multiplex PCR was the method, and the copy in TCRdb shows in-frame clones only, minus some. The repertoire table contains fewer than 250,000 clones. The sequenced sample was blood. All receptors come from a woman aged 25 to 45 in good health. Each CDR3 is given with its conserved first and last residue. A D gene is named only where the DNA matches it firmly.

V gene: TRBV24-1; D gene: .; J gene: TRBJ1-2; CDR3 DNA: TGTGCCACCAGGTCAAGTACAGGGTTCGACGGCTACACCTTC; CDR3 protein: CATRSSTGFDGYTF
V gene: TRBV28; D gene: .; J gene: TRBJ2-3; CDR3 DNA: TGTGCCAGCAGTTTATTGGGGTCAGATACGCAGTATTTT; CDR3 protein: CASSLLGSDTQYF
V gene: TRBV7-2; D gene: .; J gene: TRBJ1-5; CDR3 DNA: TGTGCCAGCAGCTACCATTTTGGGGGGTATAGCAATCAGCCCCAGCATTTT; CDR3 protein: CASSYHFGGYSNQPQHF
V gene: TRBV9; D gene: TRBD1; J gene: TRBJ2-2; CDR3 DNA: TGTGCCAGCAGCCCGGACAGGGGGCCAACCGGGGAGCTGTTTTTT; CDR3 protein: CASSPDRGPTGELFF
V gene: TRBV10-3; D gene: .; J gene: TRBJ1-5; CDR3 DNA: TGTGCCATCAGCACGGATGGTCAGCCCCAGCATTTT; CDR3 protein: CAISTDGQPQHF
V gene: TRBV4-1; D gene: .; J gene: TRBJ2-2; CDR3 DNA: TGCGCCAGCAGCCAAGTGAGGGTACAGGGAGGGACCGGGGAGCTGTTTTTT; CDR3 protein: CASSQVRVQGGTGELFF
V gene: TRBV30; D gene: .; J gene: TRBJ1-1; CDR3 DNA: TGTGCCTGGAGTAGGAAGGTGATGAACACTGAAGCTTTCTTT; CDR3 protein: CAWSRKVMNTEAFF
V gene: TRBV2; D gene: TRBD1; J gene: TRBJ1-4; CDR3 DNA: TGTGCCAGCAGTCCCGGGACAGCTAATGAAAAACTGTTTTTT; CDR3 protein: CASSPGTANEKLFF
V gene: TRBV7-8; D gene: .; J gene: TRBJ2-3; CDR3 DNA: TGTGCCAGCACCGTAACGGGCGGGTATAGCACAGATACGCAGTATTTT; CDR3 protein: CASTVTGGYSTDTQYF
V gene: TRBV7-9; D gene: .; J gene: TRBJ1-6; CDR3 DNA: TGTGCCAGCAGGTTGGGGGACCGCTATAATTCACCCCTCCACTTT; CDR3 protein: CASRLGDRYNSPLHF
V gene: TRBV29-1; D gene: .; J gene: TRBJ2-5; CDR3 DNA: TGCAGCGCGGGACGGCACCAAGAGACCCAGTACTTC; CDR3 protein: CSAGRHQETQYF
V gene: TRBV4-1; D gene: .; J gene: TRBJ1-1; CDR3 DNA: TGCGCCAGCAGCCAAGATCGCCTGTCAGGCTCGAACACTGAAGCTTTCTTT; CDR3 protein: CASSQDRLSGSNTEAFF
V gene: TRBV5-1; D gene: TRBD2; J gene: TRBJ2-2; CDR3 DNA: TGCGCCAGCAGCTTGACTAGCGGGGGGGCTGGCACCGGGGAGCTGTTTTTT; CDR3 protein: CASSLTSGGAGTGELFF
V gene: TRBV18; D gene: .; J gene: TRBJ2-7; CDR3 DNA: TGTGCCAGCTCACCAGTGGGGTACCCCTACGAGCAGTACTTC; CDR3 protein: CASSPVGYPYEQYF
V gene: TRBV6-5; D gene: .; J gene: TRBJ1-2; CDR3 DNA: TGTGCCAGCCGGGACGGTCGCCTCTATGGCTACACCTTC; CDR3 protein: CASRDGRLYGYTF
V gene: TRBV5-1; D gene: TRBD1; J gene: TRBJ1-4; CDR3 DNA: TGCGCCAGCAGCCTTGGGACAGGGGCGCCTAATGAAAAACTGTTTTTT; CDR3 protein: CASSLGTGAPNEKLFF
V gene: TRBV27; D gene: TRBD1; J gene: TRBJ1-1; CDR3 DNA: TGTGCCAGCAGTTTAAACAGGGGGGACACTGAAGCTTTCTTT; CDR3 protein: CASSLNRGDTEAFF
V gene: TRBV6-5; D gene: TRBD1; J gene: TRBJ2-3; CDR3 DNA: TGTGCCAGCAGCCGACAGGGGGGCACAGATACGCAGTATTTT; CDR3 protein: CASSRQGGTDTQYF
V gene: TRBV7-8; D gene: TRBD1; J gene: TRBJ1-3; CDR3 DNA: TGTGCCAGCAGCTTAACCCGAGGGACAGGGGGCCAAAACACCATATATTTT; CDR3 protein: CASSLTRGTGGQNTIYF
V gene: TRBV6-6; D gene: .; J gene: TRBJ2-7; CDR3 DNA: TGTGCCAGCAGTTACGAGACGGGGGAGCAGTACTTC; CDR3 protein: CASSYETGEQYF
V gene: TRBV7-2; D gene: .; J gene: TRBJ2-3; CDR3 DNA: TGTGCCAGCAGCTTAGGGGGGGGCCGCTCAGATACGCAGTATTTT; CDR3 protein: CASSLGGGRSDTQYF
V gene: TRBV11-2; D gene: TRBD1; J gene: TRBJ2-7; CDR3 DNA: TGTGCCAGCAGCCGACAGGGGGTCGGTGAGCAGTACTTC; CDR3 protein: CASSRQGVGEQYF
V gene: TRBV19; D gene: .; J gene: TRBJ1-2; CDR3 DNA: TGTGCCAGTAGTAGCCCCGGGACGGCTTACTATGGCTACACCTTC; CDR3 protein: CASSSPGTAYYGYTF
V gene: TRBV4-3; D gene: .; J gene: TRBJ1-2; CDR3 DNA: TGCGCCAGCAGCCAAGAAACGGTTAGCTATGGCTACACCTTC; CDR3 protein: CASSQETVSYGYTF
V gene: TRBV3-1/TRBV3-2; D gene: TRBD2; J gene: TRBJ2-1; CDR3 DNA: TGTGCCAGCAGCCAAGAGGGGGGGGGAAACAATGAGCAGTTCTTC; CDR3 protein: CASSQEGGGNNEQFF
V gene: TRBV20-1; D gene: .; J gene: TRBJ2-5; CDR3 DNA: TGCAGTGCTAGTGGATGGCGACTACTTCAAGAGACCCAGTACTTC; CDR3 protein: CSASGWRLLQETQYF
V gene: TRBV6-5; D gene: TRBD2; J gene: TRBJ2-5; CDR3 DNA: TGTGCCAGCAGTTCCCTAGCGGGGGGGGAGACCCAGTACTTC; CDR3 protein: CASSSLAGGETQYF
V gene: TRBV28; D gene: .; J gene: TRBJ2-5; CDR3 DNA: TGTGCCAGCAGTTTAGGGGGGGCGGCGATACAAGAGACCCAGTACTTC; CDR3 protein: CASSLGGAAIQETQYF
V gene: TRBV7-9; D gene: .; J gene: TRBJ2-1; CDR3 DNA: TGTGCCAGCAGCTCCCAGGCGACTTCTAGCTCCTACAATGAGCAGTTCTTC; CDR3 protein: CASSSQATSSSYNEQFF
V gene: TRBV7-2; D gene: .; J gene: TRBJ1-5; CDR3 DNA: TGTGCCAGCAGCCTTCGCCAACAGGGTTCTCAGCCCCAGCATTTT; CDR3 protein: CASSLRQQGSQPQHF